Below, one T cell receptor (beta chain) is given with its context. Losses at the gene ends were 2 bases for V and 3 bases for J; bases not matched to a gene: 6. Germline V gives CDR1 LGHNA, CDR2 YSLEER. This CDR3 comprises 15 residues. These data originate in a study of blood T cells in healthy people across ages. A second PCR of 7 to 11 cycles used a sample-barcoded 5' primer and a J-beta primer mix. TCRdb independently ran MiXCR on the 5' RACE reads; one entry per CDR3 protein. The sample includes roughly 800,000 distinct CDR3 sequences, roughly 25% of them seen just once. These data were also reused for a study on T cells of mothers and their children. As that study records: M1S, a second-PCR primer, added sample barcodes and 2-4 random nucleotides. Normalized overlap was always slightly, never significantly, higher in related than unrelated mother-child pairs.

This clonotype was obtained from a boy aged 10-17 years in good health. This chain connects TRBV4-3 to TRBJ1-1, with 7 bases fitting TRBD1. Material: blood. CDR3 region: CASSQSWTGYTEAFF. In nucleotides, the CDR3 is TGCGCCAGCAGCCAATCCTGGACAGGATACACTGAAGCTTTCTTT.